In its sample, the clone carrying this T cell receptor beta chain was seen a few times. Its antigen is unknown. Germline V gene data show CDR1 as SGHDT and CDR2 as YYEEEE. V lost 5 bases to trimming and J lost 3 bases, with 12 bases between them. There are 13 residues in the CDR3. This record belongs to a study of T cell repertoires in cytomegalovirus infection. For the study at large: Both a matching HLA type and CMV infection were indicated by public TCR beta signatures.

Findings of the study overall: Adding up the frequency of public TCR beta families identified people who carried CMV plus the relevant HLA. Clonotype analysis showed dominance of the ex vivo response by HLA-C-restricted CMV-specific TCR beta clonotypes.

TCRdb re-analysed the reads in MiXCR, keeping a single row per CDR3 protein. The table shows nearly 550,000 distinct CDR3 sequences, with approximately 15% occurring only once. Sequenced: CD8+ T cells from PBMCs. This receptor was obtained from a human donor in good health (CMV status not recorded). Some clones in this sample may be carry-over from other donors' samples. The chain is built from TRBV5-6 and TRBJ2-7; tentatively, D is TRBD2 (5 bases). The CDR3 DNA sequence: TGTGCCAGCAGAAGTTACGGGGTCTACGAGCAGTACTTC. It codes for CASRSYGVYEQYF.